Listed below are T cell receptor beta chains from one sample, sequenced in a study of tumor-infiltrating lymphocytes in localized non-small cell lung cancer. TCRdb's copy holds only in-frame clones and misses some; the assay was immunoSEQ multiplex PCR. The repertoire consists of approximately 17,000 clones, with around 80% occurring once and the leading ten covering around 6.4%. Sequences were obtained from lung tumor tissue. These receptors were taken from a human donor with non-small cell lung cancer. The CDR3 runs from the conserved cysteine through the conserved F or W. The order of the fields is D gene, V gene, clone size, J gene, CDR3 DNA, CDR3 protein. D genes are given only for firm matches. Only part of the rows carry a size: once, few, many, or a class if the clone is expanded.

D gene: TRBD1
V gene: TRBV25-1
clone size: -
J gene: TRBJ2-1
CDR3 DNA: TGTGCCAGCGCCCCAATAGTACCCTGGGACAGGGGTTACAATGAGCAGTTCTTC
CDR3 protein: CASAPIVPWDRGYNEQFF

D gene: TRBD2
V gene: TRBV9
clone size: -
J gene: TRBJ2-3
CDR3 DNA: TGTGCCAGCAGCCCTGGACTAGCGTCTTCCACAGATACGCAGTATTTT
CDR3 protein: CASSPGLASSTDTQYF

D gene: TRBD1
V gene: TRBV6-1
clone size: -
J gene: TRBJ1-1
CDR3 DNA: TGTGCCAGCAGTGTCAACAGGGGAGGCACTGAAGCTTTCTTT
CDR3 protein: CASSVNRGGTEAFF

D gene: -
V gene: TRBV30
clone size: -
J gene: TRBJ1-4
CDR3 DNA: TGTGCCTGGGGGGCAGGGAGCCTGTATGAAAAACTGTTTTTT
CDR3 protein: CAWGAGSLYEKLFF

D gene: -
V gene: TRBV7-2
clone size: -
J gene: TRBJ1-3
CDR3 DNA: TGTGCCAGCAGCTTAAATGGGGGGGTCGGAAACACCATATATTTT
CDR3 protein: CASSLNGGVGNTIYF

D gene: -
V gene: TRBV5-5
clone size: -
J gene: TRBJ2-7
CDR3 DNA: TGTGCCAGCAGCCCCCGGCAGGGGCTTTACGAGCAGTACTTC
CDR3 protein: CASSPRQGLYEQYF

D gene: -
V gene: TRBV28
clone size: -
J gene: TRBJ2-1
CDR3 DNA: TGTGCCAGCAGTTTACGGAACCGAGGGTTCGATGAGCAGTTCTTC
CDR3 protein: CASSLRNRGFDEQFF

D gene: TRBD2
V gene: TRBV9
clone size: once
J gene: TRBJ2-2
CDR3 DNA: TGTGCCAGCAGTGTAGGACTAGCCGGGGACACCGGGGAGCTGTTTTTT
CDR3 protein: CASSVGLAGDTGELFF

D gene: -
V gene: TRBV25-1
clone size: once
J gene: TRBJ2-4
CDR3 DNA: TGTGCCAGCAGTCCCGAGGAGGGGGGGCTTGCCAAAAACATTCAGTACTTC
CDR3 protein: CASSPEEGGLAKNIQYF

D gene: TRBD1
V gene: TRBV14
clone size: -
J gene: TRBJ2-5
CDR3 DNA: TGTGCCAGCAGCCACGGACAGGGGTCTGTAGAGACCCAGTACTTC
CDR3 protein: CASSHGQGSVETQYF

D gene: -
V gene: TRBV6-6
clone size: -
J gene: TRBJ2-1
CDR3 DNA: TGTGCCAGCAGAGCCGGGGGGCATGAGCAGTTCTTC
CDR3 protein: CASRAGGHEQFF

D gene: -
V gene: TRBV7-8
clone size: once
J gene: TRBJ2-5
CDR3 DNA: TGTGCCAGCAGCTTAGAGGTTAGGGAGACCCAGTACTTC
CDR3 protein: CASSLEVRETQYF

D gene: -
V gene: TRBV28
clone size: -
J gene: TRBJ1-4
CDR3 DNA: TGTGCCAGCAGCCACCGGATACGGGGTGAAAAACTGTTTTTT
CDR3 protein: CASSHRIRGEKLFF

D gene: -
V gene: TRBV7-3
clone size: medium-sized
J gene: TRBJ2-2
CDR3 DNA: TGTGCCAGCAGCCCTTTGAGACAGAACACCGGGGAGCTGTTTTTT
CDR3 protein: CASSPLRQNTGELFF

D gene: -
V gene: TRBV5-6
clone size: -
J gene: TRBJ2-3
CDR3 DNA: TGTGCCAGCAGCTTGGGGGGGAGTAGTGAAGATACGCAGTATTTT
CDR3 protein: CASSLGGSSEDTQYF

D gene: -
V gene: TRBV9
clone size: -
J gene: TRBJ2-7
CDR3 DNA: TGTGCCAGCAGCGTAGAGGGATGGAACGAGCAGTACTTC
CDR3 protein: CASSVEGWNEQYF

D gene: -
V gene: TRBV27
clone size: -
J gene: TRBJ1-5
CDR3 DNA: TGTGCCAGCAGGGGTTGGCGGAGCAATCAGCCCCAGCATTTT
CDR3 protein: CASRGWRSNQPQHF

D gene: -
V gene: TRBV7-9
clone size: -
J gene: TRBJ2-6
CDR3 DNA: TGTGCCAGCAGCTTAGGAGGGACCGGGGCCAACGTCCTGACTTTC
CDR3 protein: CASSLGGTGANVLTF

D gene: TRBD1
V gene: TRBV19
clone size: once
J gene: TRBJ1-1
CDR3 DNA: TGTGCCAGTAGTCCAGGACAGGGAATGCACACTGAAGCTTTCTTT
CDR3 protein: CASSPGQGMHTEAFF

D gene: TRBD2
V gene: TRBV5-5
clone size: -
J gene: TRBJ2-7
CDR3 DNA: TGTGCCAGCAGCACCAGATTAGCGGGAGTGGCCTACGAGCAGTACTTC
CDR3 protein: CASSTRLAGVAYEQYF

D gene: -
V gene: TRBV7-6
clone size: -
J gene: TRBJ1-1
CDR3 DNA: TGTGCCAGCAGCTTAGAGGCAGGGAGGAACACTGAAGCTTTCTTT
CDR3 protein: CASSLEAGRNTEAFF

D gene: -
V gene: TRBV18
clone size: -
J gene: TRBJ2-5
CDR3 DNA: TGTGCCAGCTCACCAAGAGGAAAAGACGATGGAGCGTCAAGGGCGGGAGAGACCCAGTACTTC
CDR3 protein: CASSPRGKDDGASRAGETQYF

D gene: -
V gene: TRBV5-6
clone size: few
J gene: TRBJ1-2
CDR3 DNA: TGTGCCAGCAGCTTGGTATTTGGGGAAGGCTATGGCTACACCTTC
CDR3 protein: CASSLVFGEGYGYTF

D gene: -
V gene: TRBV2
clone size: -
J gene: TRBJ2-5
CDR3 DNA: TGTGCCAGCAGCCTTACAGGGACGGTACGAGAGACCCAGTACTTC
CDR3 protein: CASSLTGTVRETQYF

D gene: -
V gene: TRBV14
clone size: few
J gene: TRBJ2-3
CDR3 DNA: TGTGCCAGCAGCCCTACGGGGGGCACAGATACGCAGTATTTT
CDR3 protein: CASSPTGGTDTQYF

D gene: -
V gene: TRBV27
clone size: -
J gene: TRBJ1-2
CDR3 DNA: TGTGCCAGCAGTTTGGAGGGAGGAGACTATGGCTACACCTTC
CDR3 protein: CASSLEGGDYGYTF

D gene: -
V gene: TRBV7-8
clone size: -
J gene: TRBJ1-5
CDR3 DNA: TGTGCCAGCAGCTTCAGGGGAAAGAATCAGCCCCAGCATTTT
CDR3 protein: CASSFRGKNQPQHF

D gene: TRBD2
V gene: TRBV4-3
clone size: -
J gene: TRBJ2-3
CDR3 DNA: TGCGCCAGCAGCCTGGGACTAGCGGGAACAGATACGCAGTATTTT
CDR3 protein: CASSLGLAGTDTQYF

D gene: -
V gene: TRBV30
clone size: -
J gene: TRBJ1-2
CDR3 DNA: TGTGCCTGGAGTGGAGGGGCTGGCTACACCTTC
CDR3 protein: CAWSGGAGYTF

D gene: -
V gene: TRBV1
clone size: -
J gene: TRBJ2-1
CDR3 DNA: TGCACCAGCAGCCGCTCCTGGGCGGTATACAATGAGCAGTTCTTC
CDR3 protein: CTSSRSWAVYNEQFF

D gene: TRBD1
V gene: TRBV6-1
clone size: few
J gene: TRBJ2-3
CDR3 DNA: TGTGCCAGCAGTGAACGGCAGGGGGTTACCAGGAATACGCAGTATTTT
CDR3 protein: CASSERQGVTRNTQYF

D gene: -
V gene: TRBV5-1
clone size: -
J gene: TRBJ2-7
CDR3 DNA: TGCGCCAGCAGCTTGGGTGCCGACTACGAGCAGTACTTC
CDR3 protein: CASSLGADYEQYF

D gene: TRBD2
V gene: TRBV9
clone size: -
J gene: TRBJ2-3
CDR3 DNA: TGTGCCAGCAGCACCAGCCCTAGCGGGAGGGCCGGAAGCACAGATACGCAGTATTTT
CDR3 protein: CASSTSPSGRAGSTDTQYF

D gene: -
V gene: TRBV18
clone size: once
J gene: TRBJ2-3
CDR3 DNA: TGTGCCAGCTCACCACCGGCAGATACGCAGTATTTT
CDR3 protein: CASSPPADTQYF

D gene: -
V gene: TRBV6-1
clone size: few
J gene: TRBJ1-1
CDR3 DNA: TGTGCCAGCAGCTACAGTGGGACAACGAACACTGAAGCTTTCTTT
CDR3 protein: CASSYSGTTNTEAFF

D gene: -
V gene: TRBV7-9
clone size: -
J gene: TRBJ1-3
CDR3 DNA: TGTGCCAGCAGCTTAGAGGGCCGAATTTCTGGAAACACCATATATTTT
CDR3 protein: CASSLEGRISGNTIYF

D gene: TRBD2
V gene: TRBV2
clone size: -
J gene: TRBJ2-1
CDR3 DNA: TGTGCCAGCAGGGGGGGACTAGCCCCCAATGAGCAGTTCTTC
CDR3 protein: CASRGGLAPNEQFF